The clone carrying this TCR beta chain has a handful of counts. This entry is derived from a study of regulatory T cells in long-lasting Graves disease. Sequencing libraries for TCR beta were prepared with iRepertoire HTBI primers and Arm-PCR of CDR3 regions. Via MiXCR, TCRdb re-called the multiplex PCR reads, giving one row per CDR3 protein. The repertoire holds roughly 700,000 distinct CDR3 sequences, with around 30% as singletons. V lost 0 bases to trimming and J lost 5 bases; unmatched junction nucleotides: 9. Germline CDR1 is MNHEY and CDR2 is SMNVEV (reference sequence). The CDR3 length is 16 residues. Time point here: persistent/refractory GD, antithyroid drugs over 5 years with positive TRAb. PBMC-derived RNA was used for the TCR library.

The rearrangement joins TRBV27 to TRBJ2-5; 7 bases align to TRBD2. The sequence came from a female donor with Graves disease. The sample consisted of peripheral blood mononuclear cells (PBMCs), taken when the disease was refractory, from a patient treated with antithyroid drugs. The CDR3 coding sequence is TGTGCCAGCAGTTTATCGGGGGGACTATTAGGGGAGACCCAGTACTTC. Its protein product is CASSLSGGLLGETQYF.